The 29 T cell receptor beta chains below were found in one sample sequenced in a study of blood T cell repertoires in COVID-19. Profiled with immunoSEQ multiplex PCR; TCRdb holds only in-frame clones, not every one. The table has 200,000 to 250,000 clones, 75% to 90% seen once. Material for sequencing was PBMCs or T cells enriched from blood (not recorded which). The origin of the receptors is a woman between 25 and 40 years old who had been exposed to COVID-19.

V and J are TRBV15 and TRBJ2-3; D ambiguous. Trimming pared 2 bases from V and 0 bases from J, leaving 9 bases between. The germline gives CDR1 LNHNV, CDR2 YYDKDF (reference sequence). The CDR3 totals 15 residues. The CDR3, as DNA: TGTGCCACCAGCAGACAACCTATTAGCACAGATACGCAGTATTTT. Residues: CATSRQPISTDTQYF.

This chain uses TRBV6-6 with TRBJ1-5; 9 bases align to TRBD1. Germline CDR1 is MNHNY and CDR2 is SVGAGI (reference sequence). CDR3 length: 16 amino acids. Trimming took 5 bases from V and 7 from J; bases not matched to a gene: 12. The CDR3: CASSNPAGQGGQPQHF. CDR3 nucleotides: TGTGCCAGCAGTAACCCGGCGGGACAGGGAGGCCAGCCCCAGCATTTT.

CDR3 nucleotides: TGTGCCAGCAGTGAAGGGACAGGGGGCCGACCGAACACCGGGGAGCTGTTTTTT. Its translation: CASSEGTGGRPNTGELFF. J is TRBJ2-2 and V is TRBV6-1; 11 nucleotides line up with TRBD1. Per the germline V gene, CDR1 is MNHNS and CDR2 is SASEGT. This CDR3 spans 18 amino acids. V lost 1 base to trimming and J lost 0 bases; unmatched junction nucleotides: 4.

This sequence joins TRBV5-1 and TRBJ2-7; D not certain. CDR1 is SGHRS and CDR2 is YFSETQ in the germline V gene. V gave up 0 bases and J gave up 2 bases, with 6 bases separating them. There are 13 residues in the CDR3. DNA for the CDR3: TGCGCCAGCAGCTTGGCGGTGCCCTACGAGCAGTACTTC. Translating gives CASSLAVPYEQYF.

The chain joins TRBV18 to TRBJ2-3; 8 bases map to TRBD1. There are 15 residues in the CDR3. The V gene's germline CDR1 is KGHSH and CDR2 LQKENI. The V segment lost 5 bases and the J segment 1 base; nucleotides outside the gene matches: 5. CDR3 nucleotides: TGTGCCAGCTCATCTGGACAGGGCCGCACAGATACGCAGTATTTT. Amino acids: CASSSGQGRTDTQYF.

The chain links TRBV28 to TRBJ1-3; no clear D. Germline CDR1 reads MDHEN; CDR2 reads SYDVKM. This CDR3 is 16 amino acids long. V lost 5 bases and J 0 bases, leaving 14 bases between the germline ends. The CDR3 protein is CASSSFAESSGNTIYF. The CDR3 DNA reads TGTGCCAGCAGTAGTTTCGCGGAGAGCTCTGGAAACACCATATATTTT.

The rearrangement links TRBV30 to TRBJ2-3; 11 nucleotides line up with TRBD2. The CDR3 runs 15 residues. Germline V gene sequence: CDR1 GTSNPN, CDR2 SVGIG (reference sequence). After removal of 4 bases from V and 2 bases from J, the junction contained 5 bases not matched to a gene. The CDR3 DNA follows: TGTGCCTGGACACGACTAGCGGGACCCACAGATACGCAGTATTTT. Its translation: CAWTRLAGPTDTQYF.

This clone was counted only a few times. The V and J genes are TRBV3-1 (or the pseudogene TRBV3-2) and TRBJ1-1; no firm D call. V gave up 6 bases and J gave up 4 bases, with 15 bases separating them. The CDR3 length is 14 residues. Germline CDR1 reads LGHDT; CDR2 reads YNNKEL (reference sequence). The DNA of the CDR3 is TGTGCCAGCAGGGGTTTTTCCGGGATCACTGAAGCTTTCTTT. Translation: CASRGFSGITEAFF.

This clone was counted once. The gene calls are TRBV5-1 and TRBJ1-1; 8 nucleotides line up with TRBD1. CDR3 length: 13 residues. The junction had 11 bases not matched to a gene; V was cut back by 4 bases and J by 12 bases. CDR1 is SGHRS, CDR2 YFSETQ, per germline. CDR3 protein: CASSVQPGQASFF. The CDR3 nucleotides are TGCGCCAGCAGCGTCCAACCGGGACAGGCTTCTTTCTTT.

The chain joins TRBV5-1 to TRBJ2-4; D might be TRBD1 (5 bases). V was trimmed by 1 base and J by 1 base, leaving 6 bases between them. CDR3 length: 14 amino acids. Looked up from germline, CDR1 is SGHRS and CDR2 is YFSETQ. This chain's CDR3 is CASSLNRAKNIQYF. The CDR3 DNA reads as TGCGCCAGCAGCTTGAACAGGGCCAAAAACATTCAGTACTTC. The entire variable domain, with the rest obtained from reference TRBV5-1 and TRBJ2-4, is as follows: KAGVTQTPRYLIKTRGQQVTLSCSPISGHRSVSWYQQTPGQGLQFLFEYFSETQRNKGNFPGRFSGRQFSNSRSEMNVSTLELGDSALYLCASSLNRAKNIQYFGAGTRLSVL.

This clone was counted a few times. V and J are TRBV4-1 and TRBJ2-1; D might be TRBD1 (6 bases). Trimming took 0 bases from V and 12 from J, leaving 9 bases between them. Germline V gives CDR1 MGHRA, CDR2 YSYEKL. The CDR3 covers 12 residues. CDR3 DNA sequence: TGCGCCAGCAGCCAAGAACAGGGTGGGCAGTTCTTC. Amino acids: CASSQEQGGQFF.

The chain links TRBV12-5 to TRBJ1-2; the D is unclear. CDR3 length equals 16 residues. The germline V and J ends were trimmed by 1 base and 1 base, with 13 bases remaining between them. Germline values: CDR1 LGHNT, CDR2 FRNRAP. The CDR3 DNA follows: TGTGCTAGTGGTTTGGAAGGACTGACGCTTAACTATGGCTACACCTTC. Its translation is CASGLEGLTLNYGYTF. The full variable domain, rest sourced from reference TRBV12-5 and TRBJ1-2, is DARVTQTPRHKVTEMGQEVTMRCQPILGHNTVFWYRQTMMQGLELLAYFRNRAPLDDSGMPKDRFSAEMPDATLATLKIQPSEPRDSAVYFCASGLEGLTLNYGYTFGSGTRLTVV.

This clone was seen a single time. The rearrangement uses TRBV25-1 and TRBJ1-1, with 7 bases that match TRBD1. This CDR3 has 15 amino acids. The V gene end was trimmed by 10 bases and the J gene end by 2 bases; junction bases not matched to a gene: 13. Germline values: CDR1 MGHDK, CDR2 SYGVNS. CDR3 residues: CATTGKNRGNTEAFF. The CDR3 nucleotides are TGTGCCACCACGGGAAAAAACAGGGGAAACACTGAAGCTTTCTTT.

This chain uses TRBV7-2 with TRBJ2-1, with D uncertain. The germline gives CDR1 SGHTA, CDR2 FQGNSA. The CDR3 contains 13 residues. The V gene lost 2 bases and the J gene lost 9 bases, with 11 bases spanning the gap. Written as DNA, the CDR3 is TGTGCCAGCAGCTTATTATTTGGCGGTGAGCAGTTCTTC. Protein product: CASSLLFGGEQFF.

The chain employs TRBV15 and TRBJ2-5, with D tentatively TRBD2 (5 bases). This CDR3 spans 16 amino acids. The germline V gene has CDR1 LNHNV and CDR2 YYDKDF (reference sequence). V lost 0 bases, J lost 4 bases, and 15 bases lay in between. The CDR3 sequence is CATSRDLGGAVETQYF. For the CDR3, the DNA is TGTGCCACCAGCAGAGATCTAGGTGGAGCGGTAGAGACCCAGTACTTC.

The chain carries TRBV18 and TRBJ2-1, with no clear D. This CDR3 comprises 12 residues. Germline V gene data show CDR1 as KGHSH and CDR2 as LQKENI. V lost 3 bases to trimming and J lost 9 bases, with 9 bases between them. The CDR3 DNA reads TGTGCCAGCTCACCTCAGGTTCGTGAGCAGTTCTTC. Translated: CASSPQVREQFF.

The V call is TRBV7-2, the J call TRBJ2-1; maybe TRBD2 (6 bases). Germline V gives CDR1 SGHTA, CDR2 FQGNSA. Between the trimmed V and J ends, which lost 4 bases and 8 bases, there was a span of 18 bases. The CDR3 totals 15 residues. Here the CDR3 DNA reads TGTGCCAGCAGCTGGACGGGAGTGCTGGGTGATGAGCAGTTCTTC. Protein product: CASSWTGVLGDEQFF.

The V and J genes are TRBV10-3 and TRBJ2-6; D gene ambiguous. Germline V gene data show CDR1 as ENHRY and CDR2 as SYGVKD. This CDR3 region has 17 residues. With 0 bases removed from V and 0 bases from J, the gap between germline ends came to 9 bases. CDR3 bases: TGTGCCATCAGTGAGTCACAGACAACCTCTGGGGCCAACGTCCTGACTTTC. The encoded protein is CAISESQTTSGANVLTF.

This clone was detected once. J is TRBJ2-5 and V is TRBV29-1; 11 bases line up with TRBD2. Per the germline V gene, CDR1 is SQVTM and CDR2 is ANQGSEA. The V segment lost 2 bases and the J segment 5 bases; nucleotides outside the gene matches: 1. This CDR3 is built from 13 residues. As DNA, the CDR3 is TGCAGCGTTGAAAGGACTAGCGGGGAGACCCAGTACTTC. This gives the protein CSVERTSGETQYF. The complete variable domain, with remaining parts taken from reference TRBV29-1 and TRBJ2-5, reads SAVISQKPSRDICQRGTSLTIQCQVDSQVTMMFWYRQQPGQSLTLIATANQGSEATYESGFVIDKFPISRPNLTFSTLTVSNMSPEDSSIYLCSVERTSGETQYFGPGTRLLVL.

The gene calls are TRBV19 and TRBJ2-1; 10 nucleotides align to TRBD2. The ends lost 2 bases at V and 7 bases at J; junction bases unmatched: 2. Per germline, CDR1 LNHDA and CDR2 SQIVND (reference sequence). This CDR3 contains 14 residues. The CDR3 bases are TGTGCCAGTAGTATACTAGCGGGAGATAATGAGCAGTTCTTC. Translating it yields CASSILAGDNEQFF.

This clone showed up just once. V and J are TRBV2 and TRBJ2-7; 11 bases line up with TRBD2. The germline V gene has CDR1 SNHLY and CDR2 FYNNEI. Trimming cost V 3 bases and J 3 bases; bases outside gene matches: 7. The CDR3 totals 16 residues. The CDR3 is CASSELAGGFSYEQYF. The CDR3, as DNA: TGTGCCAGCAGTGAGCTAGCGGGAGGATTCAGCTACGAGCAGTACTTC.

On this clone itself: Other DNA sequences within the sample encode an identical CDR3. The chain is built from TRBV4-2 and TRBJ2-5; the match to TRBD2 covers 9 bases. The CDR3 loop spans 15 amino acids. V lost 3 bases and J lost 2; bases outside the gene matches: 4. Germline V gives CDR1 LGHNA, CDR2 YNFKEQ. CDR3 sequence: CASSQGTSGQETQYF. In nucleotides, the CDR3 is TGTGCCAGCAGCCAGGGAACTAGCGGGCAAGAGACCCAGTACTTC.

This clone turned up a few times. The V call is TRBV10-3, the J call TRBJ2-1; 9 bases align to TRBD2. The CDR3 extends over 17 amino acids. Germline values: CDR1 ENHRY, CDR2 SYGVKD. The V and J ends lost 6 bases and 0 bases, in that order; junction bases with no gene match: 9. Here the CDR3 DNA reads TGTGCCATCAGGACTGGACTAGCGATGAGCTCCTACAATGAGCAGTTCTTC. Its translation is CAIRTGLAMSSYNEQFF.

CDR3: CASSVTGFEGEQFF. CDR3 sequence (DNA): TGTGCCAGCAGCGTAACAGGGTTTGAGGGTGAGCAGTTCTTC. The chain recombines TRBV9 with TRBJ2-1, with a tentative D call TRBD1 (6 bases). Trimming left V 1 base short and J 9 bases short, with 14 bases between. Germline V gene lookup returns CDR1 SGDLS and CDR2 YYNGEE. CDR3 size: 14 residues.

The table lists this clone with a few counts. The CDR3 here is CASSEAWAASGISYNEQFF. CDR3 DNA sequence: TGTGCCAGCAGTGAAGCTTGGGCGGCTAGCGGGATCTCCTACAATGAGCAGTTCTTC. This chain joins TRBV2 and TRBJ2-1, with 9 bases identical to TRBD2. This CDR3 is built from 19 residues. The V segment lost 0 bases and the J segment 0 bases; nucleotides outside the gene matches: 9. Germline lookup yields CDR1 SNHLY and CDR2 FYNNEI.

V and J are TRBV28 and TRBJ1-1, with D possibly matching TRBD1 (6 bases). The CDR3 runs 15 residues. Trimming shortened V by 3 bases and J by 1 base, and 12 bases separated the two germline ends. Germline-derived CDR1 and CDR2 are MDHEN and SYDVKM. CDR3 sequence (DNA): TGTGCCAGCAGTTTCGAGGGGGGGAGGAACACTGAAGCTTTCTTT. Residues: CASSFEGGRNTEAFF.

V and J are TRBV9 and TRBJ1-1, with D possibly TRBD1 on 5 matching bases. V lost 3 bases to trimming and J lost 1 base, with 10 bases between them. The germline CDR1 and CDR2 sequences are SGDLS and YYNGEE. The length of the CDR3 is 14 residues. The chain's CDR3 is CASSAGGANTEAFF. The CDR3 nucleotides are TGTGCCAGCAGCGCGGGTGGGGCGAACACTGAAGCTTTCTTT. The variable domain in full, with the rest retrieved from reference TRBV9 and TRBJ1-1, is DSGVTQTPKHLITATGQRVTLRCSPRSGDLSVYWYQQSLDQGLQFLIQYYNGEERAKGNILERFSAQQFPDLHSELNLSSLELGDSALYFCASSAGGANTEAFFGQGTRLTVV.

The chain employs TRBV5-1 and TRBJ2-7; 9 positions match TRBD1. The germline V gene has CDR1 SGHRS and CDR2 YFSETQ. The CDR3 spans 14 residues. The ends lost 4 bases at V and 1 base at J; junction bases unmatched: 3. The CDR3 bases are TGCGCCAGCAGCACGGGACAGGGTTCCTACGAGCAGTACTTC. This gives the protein CASSTGQGSYEQYF.

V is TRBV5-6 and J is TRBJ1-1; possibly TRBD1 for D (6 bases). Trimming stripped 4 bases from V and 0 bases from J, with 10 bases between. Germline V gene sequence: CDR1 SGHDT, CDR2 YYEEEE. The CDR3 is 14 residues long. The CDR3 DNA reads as TGTGCCAGCAGCCCTACAGGGTTGAACACTGAAGCTTTCTTT. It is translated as CASSPTGLNTEAFF.